These 9 T cell receptor beta chains were sequenced from one sample in a study of T cell responses to AZD1222 COVID-19 vaccine. Data came from immunoSEQ multiplex PCR; TCRdb stores just in-frame clones and leaves some out. The profile shows 70,000 to 90,000 clones, around 88% of them singletons. This sample comprised peripheral blood, obtained on day 0 of AZD1222 vaccination. The receptors stem from an adult in good health.

The chain carries TRBV25-1 and TRBJ1-2; D is possibly TRBD1 (5 bases). V dropped 6 bases and J dropped 4 bases, with 15 bases sitting between them. Germline V lookup: CDR1 MGHDK, CDR2 SYGVNS. The CDR3 extends over 14 amino acids. CDR3 protein: CASRGDAGSYGYTF. CDR3 DNA: TGTGCCAGCAGGGGGGACGCGGGGTCCTATGGCTACACCTTC.

The chain joins TRBV27 to TRBJ2-4; D unclear. Trimming removed 3 bases from V and 2 bases from J, with 11 bases in between. Germline V gene lookup returns CDR1 MNHEY and CDR2 SMNVEV (reference sequence). This CDR3 is built from 15 residues. CDR3 region: CASSLEGLPKNIQYF. CDR3 DNA: TGTGCCAGCAGTTTGGAAGGGCTTCCCAAAAACATTCAGTACTTC.

This sequence joins TRBV18 and TRBJ1-3; D might be TRBD1 (5 bases). Trimming removed 6 bases at V and 0 bases at J, with 21 bases between. The CDR3 has 18 residues. Germline V lookup: CDR1 KGHSH, CDR2 LQKENI. The CDR3 loop is CASSSGTVDYVSGNTIYF. CDR3 DNA sequence: TGTGCCAGCTCTTCCGGGACTGTGGACTACGTCTCTGGAAACACCATATATTTT.

V usage is TRBV2 and J usage is TRBJ1-2, with a tentative D call TRBD1 (6 bases). V was clipped by 8 bases and J by 6 bases, with 19 bases between them. The CDR3 is 14 amino acids. Germline V lookup: CDR1 SNHLY, CDR2 FYNNEI. CDR3 nucleotide sequence: TGTGCCAGCGGGGGGAGGGTCCCAGGGGATGGCTACACCTTC. This sequence encodes CASGGRVPGDGYTF.

This sequence joins TRBV7-3 and TRBJ2-3, with 8 bases identical to TRBD2. Germline trimming cut 0 bases from V and 6 bases from J; bases unmatched to any gene: 11. Germline V lookup: CDR1 SGHTA, CDR2 FQGTGA. The length of the CDR3 is 17 residues. CDR3 DNA: TGTGCCAGCAGCTTAACTGAGGCTAGCGGGTTTTTCGATACGCAGTATTTT. This codes for CASSLTEASGFFDTQYF.

This sequence joins TRBV7-9 and TRBJ2-3, with 9 bases fitting TRBD1. Per the germline V gene, CDR1 is SEHNR and CDR2 is FQNEAQ (reference sequence). The V and J ends lost 10 bases and 5 bases, in that order; junction bases with no gene match: 13. The CDR3 length is 15 residues. The CDR3 coding sequence is TGTGCCACCACGCGGGGGACAGGGCGCGGAGATACGCAGTATTTT. Protein: CATTRGTGRGDTQYF.

V usage is TRBV19 and J usage is TRBJ1-5, with TRBD1 as a possible D gene (6 bases). The CDR3 loop spans 16 amino acids. Trimming took off 3 bases at V and 3 bases at J, with 15 bases between the two ends. From germline, CDR1 is LNHDA and CDR2 SQIVND (reference sequence). The CDR3 region has the DNA TGTGCCAGTAGTATGGGGGCAGGGATGTACAATCAGCCCCAGCATTTT. The encoded protein is CASSMGAGMYNQPQHF.

This chain uses TRBV19 with TRBJ2-2, with D possibly being TRBD1 (6 bases). V was pared by 9 bases and J by 2 bases, with 10 bases between. In germline, CDR1 is LNHDA, CDR2 SQIVND (reference sequence). This CDR3 comprises 13 residues. The chain's CDR3 is CASADSNTGELFF. The CDR3 DNA is TGTGCCAGCGCGGACAGCAACACCGGGGAGCTGTTTTTT. The full variable domain, its missing parts supplied by reference TRBV19 and TRBJ2-2, is DGGITQSPKYLFRKEGQNVTLSCEQNLNHDAMYWYRQDPGQGLRLIYYSQIVNDFQKGDIAEGYSVSREKKESFPLTVTSAQKNPTAFYLCASADSNTGELFFGEGSRLTVL.

For this clone: Other nucleotide sequences from this sample produce the same CDR3. The V call is TRBV18, the J call TRBJ1-5, with D tentatively TRBD1 (6 bases). The germline V gene encodes CDR1 KGHSH and CDR2 LQKENI. V was trimmed by 2 bases and J by 4 bases, leaving 9 bases between them. The CDR3 is 14 residues long. In nucleotides, the CDR3 is TGTGCCAGCTCACCAGGGGGCAGAAATCAGCCCCAGCATTTT. Its protein product is CASSPGGRNQPQHF.